These T cell receptor beta chains were read from a single sample in a study of blood T cell repertoires in COVID-19. Profiling relied on immunoSEQ multiplex PCR, and the TCRdb table lists in-frame clones only, not all of them. The sample lists more than 250,000 clones; 70% to 90% were seen once. The sample comprised peripheral blood. The source is a woman aged 45-65 years with COVID-19, enrolled during active disease. The conserved cysteine and the conserved F or W are not part of the CDR3 here. Fields, in order: J gene, V gene, CDR3 length, CDR3 protein.

TRBJ2-1 | TRBV9 | 13 | ASSVGLDFYNEQF
TRBJ2-3 | TRBV15 | 15 | ATSREGGGRAADTQY
TRBJ1-4 | TRBV27 | 10 | ASSLSNGKLF
TRBJ1-1 | TRBV19 | 13 | ASSPIDRGDTEAF
TRBJ1-2 | TRBV19 | 13 | ASTLSGQGAYGYT
TRBJ1-5 | TRBV19 | 12 | ASSVRDTYQPQH
TRBJ2-7 | TRBV7-2 | 16 | ASSSQTSGFKAGGEQY
TRBJ2-7 | TRBV6-5 | 11 | ASSSGWEYEQY
TRBJ1-1 | TRBV2 | 12 | ASEASRVNTEAF
TRBJ1-5 | TRBV18 | 13 | ASSQGLGSNQPQH
TRBJ1-5 | TRBV2 | 12 | ASSRQGNSQPQH
TRBJ2-3 | TRBV18 | 12 | ASSPSGSADTQY